The present TCR beta chain was sequenced within a study of low-dose radiotherapy and immunotherapy resistance in tumors. Trimming cost V 6 bases and J 0 bases, with 18 bases left between them. Per the germline V gene, CDR1 is SNHLY and CDR2 is FYNNEI. The CDR3 is made up of 17 amino acids. cDNA synthesis used a TRAV/TRBV-specific primer set for both chains. A roughly 20-cycle PCR with a constant-region primer and V-primer adapter amplified TCRs. TCRdb used MiXCR to reprocess the reads, holding one entry per CDR3 protein. The repertoire holds about 5,600 distinct CDR3 sequences, with 82% as singletons.

The sequence came from a human donor with advanced metastatic prostate, ovarian, gallbladder or colorectal cancer (not recorded which). This table probably holds off-target reads from a library built for another chain. V gene TRBV2 combines with J gene TRBJ1-3, with D possibly TRBD1 on 6 matching bases. This chain's CDR3 is CASRTARGVSSGNTIYF. The CDR3 DNA follows: TGTGCCAGCAGGACAGCCAGGGGAGTGTCCTCTGGAAACACCATATATTTT.